This T cell receptor beta chain was recorded in a study of blood T cell repertoires in COVID-19. Study in general: Sites across the United States, Italy and Spain contributed samples from acute and convalescent COVID-19. PBMCs, B-cell-depleted T cells, or T cells were the source of the cDNA or gDNA that made up the material.

The V and J ends lost 2 bases and 2 bases respectively, with 10 bases between them. Germline lookup yields CDR1 KGHSH and CDR2 LQKENI. CDR3 size: 15 residues. Original analysis: Reference gene primer amplification yielded estimated nucleated cell counts. Method: immunoSEQ multiplex PCR; TCRdb's copy keeps in-frame clones and lacks some. Clone size and V and J calls were adopted from that table, with D and trimming inferred from the DNA. In the table there are hundreds of thousands of clones, about 85% of which are singletons. Material: peripheral blood. This sequence joins TRBV18 and TRBJ2-1; D unresolved. This clonotype was obtained from a young man with active or convalescent COVID-19. The CDR3 spells CASSPTTNTYNEQFF. CDR3 in DNA: TGTGCCAGCTCACCAACGACAAATACCTACAATGAGCAGTTCTTC.